A selection of T cell receptor beta chains follows, all from one sample in a study of response to subunit inactivated influenza vaccine. TCRdb reanalysed the RT-PCR reads using MiXCR and keeps one entry per CDR3 protein. This sample has around 160,000 distinct CDR3 sequences, with roughly 10% found just once. This specimen consisted of non-naive T cells sorted from PBMCs, obtained 45 days after vaccination. These receptors all stem from a man aged 45-65 years who received an inactivated influenza vaccine. Each CDR3 is given with its conserved first and last residue. Fields, in order: V gene, J gene, clone size, D gene, CDR3 protein, CDR3 DNA. A D gene is named only where the DNA matches it firmly. Part of the rows lack a size; the others show once, few, many or a class for expanded clones.

TRBV12-3/TRBV12-4,TRBJ2-7,NA,NA,CASSPQAHSYEQYF,TGTGCCAGCAGTCCTCAGGCTCACTCCTACGAGCAGTACTTC
TRBV21-1,TRBJ2-7,NA,NA,CASSKGGRDPYEQYF,TGTGCCAGCAGCAAAGGAGGGAGGGACCCCTACGAGCAGTACTTC
TRBV28,TRBJ1-5,NA,TRBD1,CASSFRQGLVNQPQHF,TGTGCCAGCAGTTTTAGACAGGGGCTAGTCAATCAGCCCCAGCATTTT
TRBV5-1,TRBJ2-7,many,TRBD1,CASSLSTGGSYEQYF,TGCGCCAGCAGCTTGTCGACAGGGGGCTCCTACGAGCAGTACTTC
TRBV20-1,TRBJ2-1,NA,NA,CSRLAGNEQFF,TGCAGTAGATTAGCCGGGAATGAGCAGTTCTTC
TRBV24-1,TRBJ2-5,few,TRBD2,CATGSLGLAGGGETQYF,TGTGCCACCGGGTCCTTGGGACTAGCGGGAGGAGGGGAGACCCAGTACTTC
TRBV12-3/TRBV12-4,TRBJ2-7,many,TRBD1,CASSLTGASEQYF,TGTGCCAGCAGTTTGACAGGGGCAAGCGAGCAGTACTTC
TRBV4-1,TRBJ1-3,many,NA,CASSQDNNSGNTIYF,TGCGCCAGCAGCCAAGATAACAACTCTGGAAACACCATATATTTT
TRBV2,TRBJ2-1,NA,NA,CASSDRATRENEQFF,TGTGCCAGCAGTGATAGGGCTACTCGGGAAAATGAGCAGTTCTTC
TRBV6-1,TRBJ2-3,many,NA,CASRQPSGTDTQYF,TGTGCCAGCAGACAACCTAGCGGCACAGATACGCAGTATTTT